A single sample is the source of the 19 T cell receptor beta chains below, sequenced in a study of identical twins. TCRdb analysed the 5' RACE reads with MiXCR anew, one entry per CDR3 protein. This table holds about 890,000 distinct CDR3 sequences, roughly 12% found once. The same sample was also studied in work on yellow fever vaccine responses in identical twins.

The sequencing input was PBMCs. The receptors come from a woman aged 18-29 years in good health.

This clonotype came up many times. The CDR3 DNA is TGTGCCAGCAGTCCTTGGGACAGGGTTAACACCGGGGAGCTGTTTTTT. Protein sequence: CASSPWDRVNTGELFF. The V and J genes are TRBV12-3 or TRBV12-4 and TRBJ2-2; 9 positions match TRBD1. Unmatched junction bases numbered 6, after V lost 5 bases and J lost 2 bases. The CDR3 is 16 residues long.

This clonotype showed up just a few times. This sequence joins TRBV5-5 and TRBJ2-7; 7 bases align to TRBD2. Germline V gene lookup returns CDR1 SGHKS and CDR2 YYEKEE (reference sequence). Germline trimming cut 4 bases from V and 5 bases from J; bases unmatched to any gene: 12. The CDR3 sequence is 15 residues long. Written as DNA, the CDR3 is TGTGCCAGCAGCGGAGAGAGGGAGGGTAACCACGAGCAGTACGTC. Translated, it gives CASSGEREGNHEQYV.

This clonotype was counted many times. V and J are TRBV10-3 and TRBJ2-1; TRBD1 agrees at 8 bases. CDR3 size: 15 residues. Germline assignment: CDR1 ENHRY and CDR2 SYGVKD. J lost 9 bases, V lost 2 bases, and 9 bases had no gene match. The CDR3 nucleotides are TGTGCCATCAGTGAGCTAGGACAGGGATTCGGTGAGCAGTTCTTC. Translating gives CAISELGQGFGEQFF.

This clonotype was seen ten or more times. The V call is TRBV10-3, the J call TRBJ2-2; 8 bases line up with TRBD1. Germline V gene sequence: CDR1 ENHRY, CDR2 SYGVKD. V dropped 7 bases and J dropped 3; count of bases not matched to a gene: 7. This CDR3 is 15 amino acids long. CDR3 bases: TGTGCCATCAAATCCGACAGGGGAGACACCGGGGAGCTGTTTTTT. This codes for CAIKSDRGDTGELFF.

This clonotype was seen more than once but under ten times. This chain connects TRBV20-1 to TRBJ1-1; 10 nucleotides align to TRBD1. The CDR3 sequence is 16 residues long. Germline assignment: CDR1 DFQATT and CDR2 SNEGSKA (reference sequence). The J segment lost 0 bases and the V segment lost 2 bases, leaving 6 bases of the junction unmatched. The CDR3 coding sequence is TGCAGTGCTAGAAGCACGGACAGGGGGATGAACACTGAAGCTTTCTTT. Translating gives CSARSTDRGMNTEAFF.

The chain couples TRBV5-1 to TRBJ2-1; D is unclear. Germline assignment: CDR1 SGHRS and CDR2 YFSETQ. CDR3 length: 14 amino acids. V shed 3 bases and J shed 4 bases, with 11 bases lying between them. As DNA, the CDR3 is TGCGCCAGCAGCTCGGACCAGACTTACAATGAGCAGTTCTTC. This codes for CASSSDQTYNEQFF.

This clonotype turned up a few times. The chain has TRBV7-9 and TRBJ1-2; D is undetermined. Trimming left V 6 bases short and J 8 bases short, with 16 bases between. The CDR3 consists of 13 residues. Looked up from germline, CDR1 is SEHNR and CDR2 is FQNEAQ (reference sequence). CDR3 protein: CASSLGADWGYTF. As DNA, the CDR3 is TGTGCCAGCAGTCTGGGAGCCGACTGGGGCTACACCTTC. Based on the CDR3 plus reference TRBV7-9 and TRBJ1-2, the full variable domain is DTGVSQNPRHKITKRGQNVTFRCDPISEHNRLYWYRQTLGQGPEFLTYFQNEAQLEKSRLLSDRFSAERPKGSFSTLEIQRTEQGDSAMYLCASSLGADWGYTFGSGTRLTVV.

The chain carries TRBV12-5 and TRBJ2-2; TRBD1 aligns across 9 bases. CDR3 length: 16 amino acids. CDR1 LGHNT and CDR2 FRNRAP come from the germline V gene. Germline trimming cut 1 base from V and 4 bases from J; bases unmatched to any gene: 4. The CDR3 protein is CASGLGRDRATGELFF. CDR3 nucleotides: TGTGCTAGTGGTTTGGGCCGGGACAGGGCCACCGGGGAGCTGTTTTTT.

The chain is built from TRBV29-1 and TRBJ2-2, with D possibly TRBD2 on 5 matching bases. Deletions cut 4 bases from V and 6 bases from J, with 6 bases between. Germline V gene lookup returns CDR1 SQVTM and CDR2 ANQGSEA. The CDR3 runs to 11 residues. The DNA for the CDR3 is TGCAGCGTTGTGAGGGCCGGGGAGCTGTTTTTT. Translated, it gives CSVVRAGELFF.

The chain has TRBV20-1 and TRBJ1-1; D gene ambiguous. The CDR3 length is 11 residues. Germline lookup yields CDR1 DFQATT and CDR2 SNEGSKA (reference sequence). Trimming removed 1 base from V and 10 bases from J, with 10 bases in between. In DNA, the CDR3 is TGCAGTGCTAGAGGCATTTGGGGAGCTTTCTTT. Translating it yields CSARGIWGAFF.

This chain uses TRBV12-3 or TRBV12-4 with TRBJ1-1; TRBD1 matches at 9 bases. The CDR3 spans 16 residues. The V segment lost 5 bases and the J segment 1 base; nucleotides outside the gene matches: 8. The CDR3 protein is CASSPTGTGPNTEAFF. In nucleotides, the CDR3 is TGTGCCAGCAGTCCTACCGGGACAGGGCCGAACACTGAAGCTTTCTTT.

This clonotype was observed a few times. In DNA, the CDR3 is TGTGCCAGCAGTCCCATGCAGGGAACAGATACGCAGTATTTT. Protein product: CASSPMQGTDTQYF. The chain joins TRBV12-3 or TRBV12-4 to TRBJ2-3, with a possible D match to TRBD1 (5 bases). The ends were cut back, 5 bases at V and 3 bases at J, with 12 bases in the middle. This CDR3 contains 14 residues.

CDR3 nucleotide sequence: TGTGCCAGCAGCTCCCTACAGGGGATAACAGATACGCAGTATTTT. Amino acids: CASSSLQGITDTQYF. V and J are TRBV7-9 and TRBJ2-3; 7 bases are shared with TRBD1. Germline V lookup: CDR1 SEHNR, CDR2 FQNEAQ (reference sequence). J lost 3 bases, V lost 4 bases, and 7 bases had no gene match. The CDR3 is 15 amino acids.

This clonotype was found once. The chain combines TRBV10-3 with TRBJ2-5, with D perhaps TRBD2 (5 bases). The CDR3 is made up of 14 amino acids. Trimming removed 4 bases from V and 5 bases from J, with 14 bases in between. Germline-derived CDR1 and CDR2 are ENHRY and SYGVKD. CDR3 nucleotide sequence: TGTGCCATCAGTGGAAGCGCTAGCACGGAGACCCAGTACTTC. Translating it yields CAISGSASTETQYF.

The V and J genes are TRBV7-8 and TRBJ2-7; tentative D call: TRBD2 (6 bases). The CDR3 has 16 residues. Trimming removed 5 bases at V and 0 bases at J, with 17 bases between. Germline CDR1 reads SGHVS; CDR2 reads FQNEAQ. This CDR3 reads CASSPSAGPFSYEQYF. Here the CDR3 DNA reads TGTGCCAGCAGCCCGTCTGCGGGACCGTTCTCCTACGAGCAGTACTTC.

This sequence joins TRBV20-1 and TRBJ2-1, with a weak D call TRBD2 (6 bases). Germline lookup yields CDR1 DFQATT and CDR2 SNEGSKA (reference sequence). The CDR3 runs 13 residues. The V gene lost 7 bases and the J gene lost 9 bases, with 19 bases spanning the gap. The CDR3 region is CSVYTRTKVEQFF. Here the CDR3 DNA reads TGCAGTGTCTATACCCGGACTAAAGTTGAGCAGTTCTTC.

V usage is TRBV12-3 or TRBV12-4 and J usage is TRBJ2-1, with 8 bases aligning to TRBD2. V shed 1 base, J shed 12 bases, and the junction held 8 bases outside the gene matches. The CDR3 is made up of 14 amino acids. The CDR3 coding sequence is TGTGCCAGCAGTTTAGGTGCGGCTAGCGGGCGGCAGTTCTTC. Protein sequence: CASSLGAASGRQFF.

The CDR3 DNA reads as TGTGCCAGCGGTGAATTACTAACTCTCACAGATACGCAGTATTTT. Its protein product is CASGELLTLTDTQYF. This rearrangement joins TRBV12-3 or TRBV12-4 to TRBJ2-3, with D uncertain. The germline V and J ends were trimmed by 8 bases and 2 bases, with 17 bases remaining between them. This CDR3 has 15 amino acids.

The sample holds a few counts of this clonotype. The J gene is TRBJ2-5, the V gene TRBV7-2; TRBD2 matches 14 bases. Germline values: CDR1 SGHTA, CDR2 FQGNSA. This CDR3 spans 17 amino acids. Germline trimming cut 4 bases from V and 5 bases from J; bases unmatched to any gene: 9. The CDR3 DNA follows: TGTGCCAGCAGCTCCAAACGGACTAGCGGGGGGCTGGAGACCCAGTACTTC. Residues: CASSSKRTSGGLETQYF.